Detailed here is one TCR beta chain. The antigen is not known. The data were taken from a study of early T cells in non-severe SARS-CoV-2 infection. Study in general: Sequencing input comprised bulk RNA from unsorted whole blood; chain pairing was not available.

The CDR3 covers 19 residues. After removal of 4 bases from V and 2 bases from J, the junction contained 15 bases not matched to a gene. CDR1 and CDR2 from the germline V gene are SGHTA and FQGNSA. General study results and limits: Database matching using VDJdb favored anti-spike CD8 responses, with private and CD4 specificities left missing.

Unique molecular identifier tags were affixed to discrete cDNA molecules. TCRdb passed the 5' RACE reads through MiXCR, listing each CDR3 protein once. Among 85,000 to 100,000 distinct CDR3 sequences listed, approximately 11% were seen once. The chain couples TRBV7-2 to TRBJ2-3; 10 nucleotides line up with TRBD2. The sample consisted of whole blood, taken at baseline. The receptor was derived from an adult who was a healthcare worker with PCR-confirmed SARS-CoV-2 infection or an uninfected control (not recorded which). The CDR3 nucleotides are TGTGCCAGCAGCTCACTGAGGACTAGCGGCCAGACCCTCACAGATACGCAGTATTTT. The encoded protein is CASSSLRTSGQTLTDTQYF.